The 9 T cell receptor beta chains below all came from one sample that was sequenced in a study of regulatory T cells in long-lasting Graves disease. The TCR beta library used iRepertoire HTBI primers with Arm-PCR amplification of CDR3. TCRdb passed the multiplex PCR reads through MiXCR, listing each CDR3 protein once. The sample records fewer than 450,000 distinct CDR3 sequences, approximately 16% being singletons. As to time point: newly diagnosed GD, antithyroid drugs for less than 3 months. PBMC-extracted RNA yielded the TCR library. These same data were also listed under a study on T cells in Graves' hyperthyroidism and ophthalmopathy.

Here the sequenced sample was peripheral blood mononuclear cells (PBMCs), taken at new diagnosis, from a patient treated with antithyroid drugs. The receptors originated from a woman in her thirties or forties with Graves disease.

This clonotype came up many times. The chain links TRBV19 to TRBJ2-5; possibly TRBD1 or TRBD2 for D (7 bases each). Trimming took off 5 bases at V and 4 bases at J, with 17 bases between the two ends. The germline V gene has CDR1 LNHDA and CDR2 SQIVND (reference sequence). The CDR3 is made up of 15 amino acids. The CDR3 sequence: CASSQLGRGRETQYF. As DNA, the CDR3 is TGTGCCAGTAGTCAACTAGGGAGGGGGCGAGAGACCCAGTACTTC.

This clonotype occurred many times. The chain is built from TRBV7-2 and TRBJ2-5; D is undetermined. Trimming stripped 5 bases from V and 5 bases from J, with 12 bases between. Germline values: CDR1 SGHTA, CDR2 FQGNSA. The CDR3 is 13 residues long. DNA for the CDR3: TGTGCCAGCAGCGGCTCTGCCGGGGAGACCCAGTACTTC. As protein: CASSGSAGETQYF. The variable domain in full, with the rest retrieved from reference TRBV7-2 and TRBJ2-5, is GAGVSQSPSNKVTEKGKDVELRCDPISGHTALYWYRQSLGQGLEFLIYFQGNSAPDKSGLPSDRFSAERTGGSVSTLTIQRTQQEDSAVYLCASSGSAGETQYFGPGTRLLVL.

The chain joins TRBV10-3 to TRBJ2-7; 12 nucleotides agree with TRBD2. V dropped 6 bases and J dropped 3; count of bases not matched to a gene: 6. CDR3 length: 15 amino acids. The germline V gene has CDR1 ENHRY and CDR2 SYGVKD. The CDR3 sequence is CAIREEGLAGYEQYF. CDR3 coding DNA: TGTGCCATCAGAGAGGAGGGACTAGCGGGCTACGAGCAGTACTTC.

This clonotype appeared many times. J is TRBJ2-2 and V is TRBV29-1; TRBD2 might be the D (5 bases). CDR1 and CDR2 from the germline V gene are SQVTM and ANQGSEA. V was pared by 6 bases and J by 0 bases, with 11 bases between. The CDR3 runs 14 residues. The CDR3 coding sequence is TGCAGCGTATCCCCGGAGGCGAACACCGGGGAGCTGTTTTTT. Its translation: CSVSPEANTGELFF.

This chain links TRBV29-1 with TRBJ1-2; D is undetermined. V dropped 7 bases and J dropped 2 bases, with 14 bases sitting between them. Germline CDR1 SQVTM, CDR2 ANQGSEA. This CDR3 has 13 residues. In nucleotides, the CDR3 is TGCAGCGCCGTAGACCCGAAGAACTATGGCTACACCTTC. Translating it yields CSAVDPKNYGYTF.

This chain connects TRBV19 to TRBJ1-1, with no clear D. In germline, CDR1 is LNHDA, CDR2 SQIVND (reference sequence). This CDR3 has 13 residues. Trimming cost V 4 bases and J 1 base, with 7 bases left between them. CDR3 nucleotide sequence: TGTGCCAGTAGTAAATACAGGAACACTGAAGCTTTCTTT. Its protein is CASSKYRNTEAFF.

The table lists this clonotype with many counts. The chain's CDR3 is CASSPGTGVVETQYF. The CDR3 DNA reads as TGTGCCAGCAGCCCCGGGACAGGGGTGGTCGAGACCCAGTACTTC. The chain has TRBV6-2 or TRBV6-3 and TRBJ2-5; TRBD1 aligns across 10 bases. This CDR3 contains 15 residues. Unmatched junction bases numbered 9, after V lost 6 bases and J lost 5 bases. CDR1 and CDR2 from the germline V gene are MNHEY and SVGEGT.

This clonotype has at least ten counts. The chain joins TRBV28 to TRBJ1-1, with unresolved D. The CDR3 runs to 16 residues. Germline lookup yields CDR1 MDHEN and CDR2 SYDVKM. V lost 5 bases and J lost 6, with 22 bases in between. The CDR3 DNA reads as TGTGCCAGCAGTCCCGGGCAAGCCCTCGGGTACGCTGAAGCTTTCTTT. This translates into CASSPGQALGYAEAFF.

This clonotype was recorded at least ten times. The rearrangement uses TRBV11-2 and TRBJ2-3, with D tentatively TRBD2 (7 bases). The CDR3 has 14 amino acids. Germline loops: CDR1 SGHAT, CDR2 FQNNGV. V lost 5 bases, J lost 6 bases, and 15 bases lay in between. CDR3 in amino acids: CASSPGAGADTQYF. CDR3 nucleotides: TGTGCCAGCAGCCCCGGGGCGGGGGCGGATACGCAGTATTTT.